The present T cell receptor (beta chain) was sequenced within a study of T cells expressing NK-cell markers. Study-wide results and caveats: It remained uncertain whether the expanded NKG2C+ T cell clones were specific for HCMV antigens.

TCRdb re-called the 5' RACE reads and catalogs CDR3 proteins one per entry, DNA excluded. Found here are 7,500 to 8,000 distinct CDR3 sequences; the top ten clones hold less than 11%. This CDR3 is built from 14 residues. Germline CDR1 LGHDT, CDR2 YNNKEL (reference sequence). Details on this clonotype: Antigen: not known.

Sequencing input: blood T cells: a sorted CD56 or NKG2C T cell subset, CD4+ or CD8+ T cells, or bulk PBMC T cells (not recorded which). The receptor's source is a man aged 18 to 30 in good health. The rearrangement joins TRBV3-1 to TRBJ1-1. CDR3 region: CASSPQLGNTEAFF.